Sequencing of this TCR beta chain was carried out in a study of blood T cells in healthy people across ages. The use of a sample-barcoded 5' primer and a J-beta primer mix characterized a second PCR of about 7 to 12 cycles. TCRdb independently ran MiXCR on the 5' RACE reads; one entry per CDR3 protein. The sample includes approximately 760,000 distinct CDR3 sequences, 25% of them seen just once. The CDR3 totals 15 residues. Germline loops: CDR1 SGHDT, CDR2 YYEEEE. V was pared by 4 bases and J by 3 bases, with 16 bases between. This clonotype has just a few counts. The antigen remains unidentified. Study-level findings and limits: Diversity figures based on one million T cells were deemed too low.

Healthy Russian Caucasian donors spanned ages roughly 6 to 90 years. Isolation yielded PBMCs, at least 7 million per sample, in every case. These sequences were also reported in another study, on T cells of mothers and their children.

The rearrangement joins TRBV5-6 to TRBJ1-2; no clear D gene. The sample comprised blood. This TCR derives from a boy aged 10-17 years in good health. As DNA, the CDR3 is TGTGCCAGCAGCCCCTACAGTCGGGTCGACTATGGCTACACCTTC. Translating it yields CASSPYSRVDYGYTF.